This T cell receptor (beta chain) is from a study of regulatory T cells in long-lasting Graves disease. General study results and limits: Whereas new patients shared some 970 public clonotypes, persistent patients shared more, at about 2,700.

Time point described: newly diagnosed GD, antithyroid drugs for less than 3 months. The TCR library was prepared using RNA isolated from PBMCs. American Thyroid Association guidelines were used to diagnose Graves' disease. With regard to this clonotype: Antigen unknown.

Sequencing libraries for TCR beta were prepared with iRepertoire HTBI primers and Arm-PCR of CDR3 regions. TCRdb analysed the multiplex PCR reads with MiXCR anew, one entry per CDR3 protein. Here the sample spans 400,000 to 500,000 distinct CDR3 sequences, just under 15% being singletons. The trim removed 3 bases at V and 3 bases at J, leaving 15 bases unmatched. Germline values: CDR1 DFQATT, CDR2 SNEGSKA (reference sequence). The CDR3 sequence is 17 residues long. The data were also submitted as part of a second study, on T cells in Graves' hyperthyroidism and ophthalmopathy. That investigation notes: First-round RT-PCR of the TCR CDR3 relied on the HTBI primer set. Onset of ophthalmopathy came a median about 6.5 months after the model predicted it.

The sequence was obtained from a woman aged 25 to 39 with Graves disease. This rearrangement joins TRBV20-1 to TRBJ2-7; 9 bases agree with TRBD2. The sequencing here drew on peripheral blood mononuclear cells (PBMCs), taken at new diagnosis, from a patient treated with antithyroid drugs. Written as DNA, the CDR3 is TGCAGTGCTAGGGGATTGGCGGGAGGGCTTGTCGGCTACGAGCAGTACTTC. Translated, it gives CSARGLAGGLVGYEQYF.